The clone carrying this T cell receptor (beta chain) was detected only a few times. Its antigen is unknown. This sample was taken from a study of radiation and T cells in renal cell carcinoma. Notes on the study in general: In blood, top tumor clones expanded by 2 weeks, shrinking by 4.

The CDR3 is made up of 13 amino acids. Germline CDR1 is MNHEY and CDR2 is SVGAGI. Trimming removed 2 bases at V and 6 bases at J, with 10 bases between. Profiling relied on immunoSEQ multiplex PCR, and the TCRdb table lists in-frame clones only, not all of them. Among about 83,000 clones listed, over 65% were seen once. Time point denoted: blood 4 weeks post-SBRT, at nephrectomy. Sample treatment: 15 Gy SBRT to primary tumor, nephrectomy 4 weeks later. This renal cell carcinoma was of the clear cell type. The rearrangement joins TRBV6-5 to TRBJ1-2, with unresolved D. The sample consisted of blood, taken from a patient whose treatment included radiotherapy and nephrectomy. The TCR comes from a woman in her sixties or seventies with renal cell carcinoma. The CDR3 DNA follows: TGTGCCAGCAGTTACGTAGGGAACGATGGCTACACCTTC. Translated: CASSYVGNDGYTF.